The 32 T cell receptor beta chains below all came from one sample that was sequenced in a study of metastatic and nonmetastatic thyroid tumors. All patients were treatment-naive before thyroid surgery. With MiXCR, TCRdb called clones anew from the PCR reads. The table records about 12,000 clones, roughly 27% of them present only once. The source material was adjacent normal tissue. These receptors all come from a male donor with papillary thyroid cancer or a benign thyroid nodule (not recorded which). Some clones in this sample may be carry-over from other donors' samples.

The chain employs TRBV4-2 and TRBJ1-3; a weak D match, TRBD1 (5 bases). The CDR3 length is 16 residues. Germline loops: CDR1 LGHNA, CDR2 YNFKEQ. V was pared by 4 bases and J by 0 bases, with 13 bases between. The CDR3 DNA is TGTGCCAGCAGCCCGCTCGGGGACTCCTCTGGAAACACCATATATTTT. Encoded protein: CASSPLGDSSGNTIYF.

This clone was seen more than once but under ten times. J is TRBJ1-6 and V is TRBV6-1; 8 positions match TRBD1. The CDR3 has 12 residues. V shed 6 bases, J shed 14 bases, and the junction held 6 bases outside the gene matches. CDR1 and CDR2 from the germline V gene are MNHNS and SASEGT. The CDR3 region has the DNA TGTGCCAGCAGCCCAGGGGGCTCAGCCCTCCACTTT. This codes for CASSPGGSALHF.

This rearrangement joins TRBV30 to TRBJ2-2; D uncertain. This CDR3 contains 14 residues. Looked up from germline, CDR1 is GTSNPN and CDR2 is SVGIG (reference sequence). Between the trimmed V and J ends, which lost 1 base and 3 bases, there was a span of 9 bases. CDR3 residues: CAWSGTGDTGELFF. The CDR3 nucleotides read TGTGCCTGGAGTGGAACCGGTGACACCGGGGAGCTGTTTTTT. The full variable domain, its missing parts supplied by reference TRBV30 and TRBJ2-2, is SQTIHQWPATLVQPVGSPLSLECTVEGTSNPNLYWYRQAAGRGLQLLFYSVGIGQISSEVPQNLSASRPQDRQFILSSKKLLLSDSGFYLCAWSGTGDTGELFFGEGSRLTVL.

For this clone: Possible read error: a much larger clone is one base away. V gene TRBV30 combines with J gene TRBJ2-7; 7 nucleotides agree with TRBD1. The germline V gene has CDR1 GTSNPN and CDR2 SVGIG (reference sequence). This CDR3 is 12 amino acids long. This CDR3 reads CAWGDSSYGQYF. CDR3 nucleotide sequence: TGTGCCTGGGGGGACAGCTCCTACGGGCAGTACTTC.

The rearrangement links TRBV6-6 to TRBJ1-1; D remains ambiguous. Germline CDR1 reads MNHNY; CDR2 reads SVGAGI (reference sequence). V shed 0 bases and J shed 4 bases, with 9 bases lying between them. There are 14 residues in the CDR3. The CDR3 protein is CASSYSATGTEAFF. The CDR3 nucleotides read TGTGCCAGCAGTTACTCGGCCACGGGCACTGAAGCTTTCTTT.

Only a few counts were recorded for this clone. The V call is TRBV24-1, the J call TRBJ2-1; TRBD1 agrees at 7 bases. J gave up 4 bases and V 1 base, and 6 bases lay outside the gene matches. This CDR3 is 16 amino acids long. CDR1 is KGHDR and CDR2 is SFDVKD in the germline V gene. The CDR3 DNA reads TGTGCCACCAGTGATTTCCGACAGGGCTCATACAATGAGCAGTTCTTC. Translated: CATSDFRQGSYNEQFF.

This clone was detected only a few times. The rearrangement uses TRBV6-1 and TRBJ2-2; D possibly matches TRBD1 or TRBD2 (5 bases each). The germline V gene has CDR1 MNHNS and CDR2 SASEGT. The CDR3 has 16 amino acids. The V and J ends lost 6 bases and 4 bases respectively, with 18 bases between them. CDR3 nucleotide sequence: TGTGCCAGCAGCCGACAGAGGGGTTGGAGCACCGGGGAGCTGTTTTTT. This translates into CASSRQRGWSTGELFF.

A few counts support this clone. V is TRBV5-1 and J is TRBJ2-7, with no clear D. Trimming removed 2 bases at V and 5 bases at J, with 11 bases between. The CDR3 consists of 13 residues. The V gene's germline CDR1 is SGHRS and CDR2 YFSETQ. CDR3 bases: TGCGCCAGCAGCTTCGCTGACCTCAACGAGCAGTACTTC. Translation gives CASSFADLNEQYF.

By its share, this clone is medium-sized. This rearrangement joins TRBV4-1 to TRBJ1-2; D remains ambiguous. The CDR3 contains 15 residues. Germline V CDR1 and CDR2: MGHRA, YSYEKL. Trimming took 4 bases from V and 4 from J, leaving 16 bases between them. This chain's CDR3 is CASSPSPTDLYGYTF. CDR3 nucleotide sequence: TGCGCCAGCAGCCCCTCCCCGACCGACCTCTATGGCTACACCTTC.

The V and J genes are TRBV19 and TRBJ2-3, with TRBD1 as a possible D gene (6 bases). CDR1 LNHDA and CDR2 SQIVND come from the germline V gene (reference sequence). CDR3 length: 14 residues. The V gene lost 3 bases and the J gene lost 3 bases, with 10 bases spanning the gap. DNA of the CDR3: TGTGCCAGTAGTATCACAGGGACGACAGATACGCAGTATTTT. As protein: CASSITGTTDTQYF.

The J gene is TRBJ1-1, the V gene TRBV30; perhaps TRBD1 as D (5 bases). CDR3 length: 16 amino acids. Per germline, CDR1 GTSNPN and CDR2 SVGIG (reference sequence). V was trimmed by 0 bases and J by 2 bases, leaving 16 bases between them. The CDR3 nucleotides read TGTGCCTGGAGTGTTCTTGGGGGGGAACTCAACACTGAAGCTTTCTTT. It yields the protein CAWSVLGGELNTEAFF.

This rearrangement joins TRBV2 to TRBJ2-7, with 7 nucleotides matching TRBD1. The CDR3 is 12 amino acids. Germline CDR1 and CDR2: SNHLY and FYNNEI. J lost 5 bases, V lost 10 bases, and 8 bases had no gene match. Here the CDR3 DNA reads TGTGCCACTTCGACAGGGACCGACGAGCAGTACTTC. Its translation: CATSTGTDEQYF.

This clone was counted many times. The chain couples TRBV3-1 to TRBJ2-7, with 8 bases that match TRBD1. Germline trimming cut 1 base from V and 2 bases from J; bases unmatched to any gene: 4. This CDR3 is built from 15 residues. Germline V CDR1 and CDR2: LGHDT, YNNKEL (reference sequence). CDR3 DNA sequence: TGTGCCAGCAGCCAAGGAACAGGGGGGACCTACGAGCAGTACTTC. This encodes CASSQGTGGTYEQYF.

This sequence joins TRBV3-1 and TRBJ1-3; D uncertain. This CDR3 has 12 residues. Germline V gives CDR1 LGHDT, CDR2 YNNKEL (reference sequence). Trimming stripped 4 bases from V and 5 bases from J, with 6 bases between. The CDR3 loop is CASSLRRNTIYF. The CDR3, as DNA: TGTGCCAGCAGCCTACGTCGAAACACCATATATTTT.

This clone was detected ten times or more. V and J are TRBV6-5 and TRBJ2-7, with 9 nucleotides matching TRBD2. The CDR3 has 17 residues. The germline V gene encodes CDR1 MNHEY and CDR2 SVGAGI. V was clipped by 0 bases and J by 5 bases; unmatched bases: 11. CDR3 nucleotide sequence: TGTGCCAGCAGTTACTCGCGTCCGGCGGGGGGGCCTAACGAGCAGTACTTC. It is translated as CASSYSRPAGGPNEQYF.

V and J are TRBV13 and TRBJ2-7; D call uncertain. The CDR3 has 11 residues. V shed 1 base and J shed 7 bases, with 5 bases lying between them. Germline values: CDR1 PRHDT, CDR2 FYEKMQ (reference sequence). CDR3 nucleotides: TGTGCCAGCAGCTTAGTGGGTGAGCAGTACTTC. Translating gives CASSLVGEQYF.

The rearrangement joins TRBV5-1 to TRBJ1-2, with D perhaps TRBD1 (5 bases). Germline V CDR1 and CDR2: SGHRS, YFSETQ. This CDR3 contains 14 residues. With 4 bases removed from V and 5 bases from J, the gap between germline ends came to 15 bases. Written as DNA, the CDR3 is TGCGCCAGCAGCCCGGGGACGGGTCTTTATGGCTACACCTTC. Its translation: CASSPGTGLYGYTF.

The table lists this clone with a few counts. This chain joins TRBV11-2 and TRBJ2-7; D might be TRBD2 (5 bases). V shed 4 bases and J shed 5 bases, with 24 bases lying between them. The CDR3 has 17 residues. Looked up from germline, CDR1 is SGHAT and CDR2 is FQNNGV. The CDR3 sequence: CASSSSWGNPDGDEQYF. CDR3 nucleotides: TGTGCCAGCAGCTCATCGTGGGGTAACCCGGACGGGGACGAGCAGTACTTC.

This chain uses TRBV5-1 with TRBJ1-1; D gene unclear. The V gene's germline CDR1 is SGHRS and CDR2 YFSETQ. Trimming removed 0 bases from V and 8 bases from J, with 8 bases in between. This CDR3 spans 12 amino acids. The CDR3 DNA reads TGCGCCAGCAGCTTGGGAGCCGCGGAAGCTTTCTTT. Encoded protein: CASSLGAAEAFF.

By proportion, this clone is medium-sized. CDR3 bases: TGCAGTGCTTGGGGGGATGCTAGCGGCACAGATACGCAGTATTTT. As protein: CSAWGDASGTDTQYF. The V gene is TRBV20-1, the J gene TRBJ2-3; possible D gene TRBD2, 6 bases. V lost 5 bases, J lost 1 base, and 16 bases lay in between. The V gene's germline CDR1 is DFQATT and CDR2 SNEGSKA (reference sequence). The CDR3 contains 15 residues.

The chain recombines TRBV5-1 with TRBJ2-2; 7 bases agree with TRBD1. Trimming at V came to 4 bases and at J to 3 bases, leaving 6 bases not matched to a gene. CDR1 is SGHRS, CDR2 YFSETQ, per germline. The CDR3 sequence is 15 residues long. This CDR3 is CASSQGQDHTGELFF. The CDR3 nucleotides are TGCGCCAGCAGCCAAGGACAGGATCACACCGGGGAGCTGTTTTTT.

The chain combines TRBV7-8 with TRBJ1-5; D might be TRBD1 (6 bases). Germline-derived CDR1 and CDR2 are SGHVS and FQNEAQ. V gave up 4 bases and J gave up 3 bases, with 13 bases separating them. This CDR3 is 15 amino acids long. The DNA for the CDR3 is TGTGCCAGCAGCTCGACGGACAGTAACAATCAGCCCCAGCATTTT. The encoded protein is CASSSTDSNNQPQHF.

This chain joins TRBV5-6 and TRBJ1-2; no clear D. CDR1 SGHDT and CDR2 YYEEEE come from the germline V gene. Trimming took 2 bases from V and 2 from J, leaving 10 bases between them. This CDR3 contains 14 residues. The CDR3 is CASSFGGINYGYTF. The DNA for the CDR3 is TGTGCCAGCAGCTTCGGAGGGATCAACTATGGCTACACCTTC.

This clone counts as medium-sized. This chain joins TRBV5-5 and TRBJ1-4; D gene unclear. CDR3 length: 14 residues. V shed 4 bases and J shed 4 bases, with 11 bases lying between them. The V gene's germline CDR1 is SGHKS and CDR2 YYEKEE (reference sequence). CDR3 bases: TGTGCCAGCAGCCTTGAAGGGATTAATGAAAAACTGTTTTTT. Encoded protein: CASSLEGINEKLFF.

In its sample, this clone was seen a few times. The chain employs TRBV5-1 and TRBJ2-3, with D hard to call. The germline V gene encodes CDR1 SGHRS and CDR2 YFSETQ. The CDR3 runs 16 residues. V was trimmed by 2 bases and J by 0 bases, leaving 13 bases between them. The CDR3 spells CASSLRYPDSTDTQYF. The DNA of the CDR3 is TGCGCCAGCAGCTTACGTTACCCGGACAGCACAGATACGCAGTATTTT.

This clone has ten or more counts. This chain joins TRBV5-5 and TRBJ2-5; TRBD2 is a possible D gene (6 bases). Trimming removed 7 bases at V and 5 bases at J, with 18 bases between. The germline V gene encodes CDR1 SGHKS and CDR2 YYEKEE (reference sequence). The CDR3 runs to 14 residues. The CDR3 DNA follows: TGTGCCAGCTACGGAGGGACGCTTGGGGAGACCCAGTACTTC. It is translated as CASYGGTLGETQYF.

The sample holds one count of this clone. The chain couples TRBV27 to TRBJ1-2; the D gene is possibly TRBD1 (5 bases). V was cut by 7 bases and J by 6 bases, with 24 bases left in between. CDR1 MNHEY and CDR2 SMNVEV come from the germline V gene (reference sequence). The length of the CDR3 is 16 residues. The CDR3 DNA reads TGTGCCAGCATGGACGAGACAGAGTACAGCTCGCATGGCTACACCTTC. Translated, it gives CASMDETEYSSHGYTF.

This clone was seen a few times. The J gene is TRBJ2-5, the V gene TRBV19, with D possibly being TRBD1 (5 bases). The ends were cut back, 5 bases at V and 2 bases at J, with 12 bases in the middle. Germline V gene sequence: CDR1 LNHDA, CDR2 SQIVND (reference sequence). This CDR3 spans 14 amino acids. CDR3 loop: CASSPTGYQETQYF. The CDR3 nucleotides are TGTGCCAGTAGTCCCACAGGTTATCAAGAGACCCAGTACTTC.

In its sample, this clone was seen a few times. CDR3 DNA sequence: TGTGCCAGCAGCCTGACAGGGGAGTCACCCCTCCACTTT. This sequence encodes CASSLTGESPLHF. The J gene is TRBJ1-6, the V gene TRBV7-2; the match to TRBD1 covers 8 bases. With 5 bases clipped from V and 10 bases from J, the junction kept 4 bases outside the gene matches. The CDR3 sequence is 13 residues long. Germline V gene data show CDR1 as SGHTA and CDR2 as FQGNSA.

Remarks on this clone: At one end the junction does not follow the germline gene, possibly because of a read error. The chain joins TRBV2 to TRBJ1-3, with D possibly matching TRBD1 (5 bases). This CDR3 has 14 residues. CDR1 SNHLY and CDR2 FYNNEI come from the germline V gene. The chain's CDR3 is CARNRRDSGITIYF. The CDR3 nucleotides read TGTGCCAGAAATAGACGGGACTCTGGAATCACCATATATTTT.

The rearrangement joins TRBV6-1 to TRBJ2-7; the match to TRBD2 covers 8 bases. V was clipped by 6 bases and J by 5 bases; unmatched bases: 6. The CDR3 is made up of 13 amino acids. Germline values: CDR1 MNHNS, CDR2 SASEGT. Here the CDR3 reads CASRDGGGNEQYF. DNA of the CDR3: TGTGCCAGCAGAGACGGGGGGGGCAACGAGCAGTACTTC.

The chain combines TRBV11-2 with TRBJ2-5, with unresolved D. The CDR3 covers 17 residues. V lost 1 base and J lost 3, with 18 bases in between. Germline V gives CDR1 SGHAT, CDR2 FQNNGV. CDR3: CASSLGGIGPTKETQYF. For the CDR3, the DNA is TGTGCCAGCAGCTTAGGGGGAATTGGACCCACAAAAGAGACCCAGTACTTC. The complete variable domain, with remaining parts taken from reference TRBV11-2 and TRBJ2-5, reads EAGVAQSPRYKIIEKRQSVAFWCNPISGHATLYWYQQILGQGPKLLIQFQNNGVVDDSQLPKDRFSAERLKGVDSTLKIQPAKLEDSAVYLCASSLGGIGPTKETQYFGPGTRLLVL.